Each of the 15 T cell receptor beta chains below was sequenced from the same sample in a study of blood T cell repertoires in COVID-19. Profiled with immunoSEQ multiplex PCR; TCRdb holds only in-frame clones, not every one. The top ten hold about 2.1% of the sample, which has about 400,000 clones, about 90% seen once. Sequencing was done on a sample of PBMCs or T cells enriched from blood (not recorded which). The receptor source for this set is a middle-aged man in a cohort exposed to, infected with or recovered from COVID-19 (not recorded which).

This clone was seen a handful of times. The chain combines TRBV27 with TRBJ2-1; TRBD2 matches at 8 bases. With V trimmed by 3 bases and J by 1 base, 5 bases remained unmatched. This CDR3 is 16 amino acids long. Germline values: CDR1 MNHEY, CDR2 SMNVEV (reference sequence). CDR3 DNA sequence: TGTGCCAGCAGTTTGGGTAGCGGGGATTCCTACAATGAGCAGTTCTTC. Translation: CASSLGSGDSYNEQFF.

The chain carries TRBV5-6 and TRBJ2-5; maybe TRBD2 (6 bases). V was pared by 1 base and J by 5 bases, with 9 bases between. Germline V gene sequence: CDR1 SGHDT, CDR2 YYEEEE. There are 13 residues in the CDR3. The CDR3 sequence is CASSLKGRETQYF. In DNA form, the CDR3 reads TGTGCCAGCAGCTTGAAGGGGAGGGAGACCCAGTACTTC.

V and J are TRBV7-2 and TRBJ1-2; D not certain. The CDR3 contains 15 residues. Trimming removed 4 bases from V and 0 bases from J, with 12 bases in between. Germline V gives CDR1 SGHTA, CDR2 FQGNSA. The CDR3 here is CASSYNRLPNYGYTF. In DNA form, the CDR3 reads TGTGCCAGCAGCTATAATAGACTCCCTAACTATGGCTACACCTTC.

The chain carries TRBV7-3 and TRBJ2-1; no clear D. This CDR3 has 16 residues. Between the trimmed V and J ends, which lost 2 bases and 2 bases, there was a span of 13 bases. Germline values: CDR1 SGHTA, CDR2 FQGTGA. The CDR3 sequence is CASSLLTSPPYNEQFF. CDR3 sequence (DNA): TGTGCCAGCAGCTTACTTACTTCCCCCCCCTACAATGAGCAGTTCTTC.

V is TRBV3-1 (or the pseudogene TRBV3-2) and J is TRBJ2-3; 7 nucleotides match TRBD2. Per germline, CDR1 LGHDT and CDR2 YNNKEL (reference sequence). V gave up 1 base and J gave up 0 bases; unmatched junction bases: 4. The CDR3 runs 16 residues. DNA of the CDR3: TGTGCCAGCAGCCAAGGGGCGGGGGTGAGCACAGATACGCAGTATTTT. This sequence encodes CASSQGAGVSTDTQYF.

Details on this clone: Compared with germline, one end of the junction differs, possibly owing to a read error. V gene TRBV30 combines with J gene TRBJ2-5; 10 positions agree with TRBD2. CDR3 length: 15 residues. Looked up from germline, CDR1 is GTSNPN and CDR2 is SVGIG (reference sequence). CDR3 nucleotides: TGTGCCTGGAGAGACAGGGGACTAGCGCAAGGGACCCAGTACTTC. As protein: CAWRDRGLAQGTQYF.

This clone was observed a single time. V and J are TRBV27 and TRBJ1-5; D is unresolved. Germline V gene lookup returns CDR1 MNHEY and CDR2 SMNVEV (reference sequence). Trimming shortened V by 4 bases and J by 2 bases, and 6 bases separated the two germline ends. The CDR3 has 13 amino acids. Written as DNA, the CDR3 is TGTGCCAGCAGTTCCTACGGCAATCAGCCCCAGCATTTT. Amino acids: CASSSYGNQPQHF.

The chain links TRBV11-2 to TRBJ2-7, with 12 positions matching TRBD2. V was clipped by 3 bases and J by 0 bases; unmatched bases: 3. This CDR3 has 16 amino acids. The germline V gene encodes CDR1 SGHAT and CDR2 FQNNGV. CDR3 loop: CASSLTSGRSSYEQYF. In DNA form, the CDR3 reads TGTGCCAGCAGCTTGACTAGCGGGAGAAGCTCCTACGAGCAGTACTTC.

The CDR3 DNA reads as TGTGCCAGCAGCAAGGGGACAGGGCTGAGCTATGGCTACACCTTC. Protein: CASSKGTGLSYGYTF. The V call is TRBV3-1 (or the pseudogene TRBV3-2), the J call TRBJ1-2, with 9 bases aligning to TRBD1. This CDR3 is 15 amino acids long. The germline gives CDR1 LGHDT, CDR2 YNNKEL (reference sequence). V was clipped by 5 bases and J by 4 bases; unmatched bases: 8.

This chain links TRBV5-1 with TRBJ2-3; the match to TRBD1 covers 7 bases. Trimming at V came to 5 bases and at J to 2 bases, leaving 8 bases not matched to a gene. Germline V gene data show CDR1 as SGHRS and CDR2 as YFSETQ. This CDR3 contains 15 residues. The DNA for the CDR3 is TGCGCCAGCAGATACCGGGACAGCACCACAGATACGCAGTATTTT. It codes for CASRYRDSTTDTQYF.

The chain links TRBV20-1 to TRBJ1-2, with 9 positions matching TRBD1. CDR3 length equals 12 residues. Germline assignment: CDR1 DFQATT and CDR2 SNEGSKA (reference sequence). The J segment lost 6 bases and the V segment lost 3 bases, leaving 2 bases of the junction unmatched. The CDR3 DNA follows: TGCAGTGCTAGTGACAGGGGGAATGGCTACACCTTC. It yields the protein CSASDRGNGYTF.

The chain uses TRBV7-9 and TRBJ2-3; D might be TRBD1 (6 bases). This CDR3 contains 16 residues. Germline V gene lookup returns CDR1 SEHNR and CDR2 FQNEAQ (reference sequence). With 2 bases removed from V and 0 bases from J, the gap between germline ends came to 12 bases. Written as DNA, the CDR3 is TGTGCCAGCAGCTTAACCCCAGGGACAAGCACAGATACGCAGTATTTT. Its translation is CASSLTPGTSTDTQYF.

The genes are TRBV2 and TRBJ1-1; TRBD1 agrees at 9 bases. The V segment lost 6 bases and the J segment 8 bases; nucleotides outside the gene matches: 25. The CDR3 runs to 19 residues. Looked up from germline, CDR1 is SNHLY and CDR2 is FYNNEI. The CDR3 DNA reads TGTGCCAGCAGCGATATCTCGAAACTAGACAGGGGGAAGTTTTCGGAAGCTTTCTTT. It codes for CASSDISKLDRGKFSEAFF.

The chain combines TRBV19 with TRBJ1-1, with a weak D call TRBD1 (5 bases). This CDR3 is 13 amino acids long. CDR1 LNHDA and CDR2 SQIVND come from the germline V gene (reference sequence). Trimming left V 5 bases short and J 4 bases short, with 11 bases between. In DNA form, the CDR3 reads TGTGCCAGTAGTCAAGGCGGGGGCACTGAAGCTTTCTTT. It yields the protein CASSQGGGTEAFF.

The rearrangement links TRBV3-1 (or the pseudogene TRBV3-2) to TRBJ2-7; 8 bases agree with TRBD2. This CDR3 region has 16 residues. Germline CDR1 and CDR2: LGHDT and YNNKEL (reference sequence). J gave up 3 bases and V 0 bases, and 7 bases lay outside the gene matches. As DNA, the CDR3 is TGTGCCAGCAGCCAAGATCCATGGCGGGAGGTCTACGAGCAGTACTTC. Its translation is CASSQDPWREVYEQYF.